The entry below gives a single T cell receptor beta chain sequence along with its context. This specimen comes from a study of blood T cell repertoires in COVID-19. On the study more broadly: COVID-19 samples collected from the United States, Italy and Spain covered acute and convalescent phases.

Authors' methods: Cell counts per sample came from amplifying reference gene primers. Sequenced by immunoSEQ multiplex PCR; TCRdb stores in-frame clones only, minus some. The DNA was the basis for D and trimming; V, J and clone size are from that table. This table holds 220,000 or so clones, 86% found once. J lost 2 bases, V lost 0 bases, and 7 bases had no gene match. CDR1 and CDR2 (germline): SGHAT, FQNNGV. The CDR3 length is 17 residues. This receptor was identified in a woman aged 45 to 65 with COVID-19, enrolled during active disease. Material: peripheral blood. The chain carries TRBV11-2 and TRBJ2-3, with 8 bases matching TRBD2. The CDR3 DNA reads TGTGCCAGCAGCTTAGACGGGCGGGGGGCCTTCACAGATACGCAGTATTTT. Translating gives CASSLDGRGAFTDTQYF.